This is a list of T cell receptor beta chains from one sample in a study of cytomegalovirus exposure and HLA in healthy donors. Libraries were prepared by immunoSEQ multiplex PCR; TCRdb keeps only in-frame clonotypes and omits some of them. This sample has some 190,000 clones, with roughly 80% found just once. Material: PBMCs. The receptors stem from a woman in her twenties or thirties in good health and CMV-seropositive. Both conserved end residues are part of each CDR3. Fields, in order: V gene, D gene, J gene, clone size, CDR3 DNA, CDR3 protein. D genes are given only for firm matches. The size of a clone is reported for some rows only, either as once, few or many, or as a class for expanded clones.

v_gene: TRBV7-3
d_gene: NA
j_gene: TRBJ2-5
abundance: NA
CDR3nt: TGTGCCAGCAGCTTAACGGGCAGGGAAGAGACCCAGTACTTC
CDR3aa: CASSLTGREETQYF

v_gene: TRBV6-5
d_gene: NA
j_gene: TRBJ2-5
abundance: NA
CDR3nt: TGTGCCAGCAGTTTGTCCGGGTCCCTCCCGTCTGAGACCCAGTACTTC
CDR3aa: CASSLSGSLPSETQYF

v_gene: TRBV18
d_gene: TRBD1
j_gene: TRBJ2-5
abundance: few
CDR3nt: TGTGCCAGCTCACCCATCCTACAGGGGAGTGAGACCCAGTACTTC
CDR3aa: CASSPILQGSETQYF

v_gene: TRBV6-6
d_gene: TRBD1
j_gene: TRBJ1-1
abundance: NA
CDR3nt: TGTGCCAGCAGTTCTGCCGACAGGGCCAACACTGAAGCTTTCTTT
CDR3aa: CASSSADRANTEAFF

v_gene: TRBV4-1
d_gene: NA
j_gene: TRBJ2-5
abundance: NA
CDR3nt: TGCGCCAGCAGCCATCCCGAGAAGGGAGACTACCAGTACTTC
CDR3aa: CASSHPEKGDYQYF

v_gene: TRBV4-1
d_gene: TRBD1
j_gene: TRBJ2-2
abundance: NA
CDR3nt: TGCGCCAGCAGCCCCTGGGACAGGGTCGTTATCGGGGAGCTGTTTTTT
CDR3aa: CASSPWDRVVIGELFF

v_gene: TRBV6-5
d_gene: NA
j_gene: TRBJ1-2
abundance: NA
CDR3nt: TGTGCCAGCAGTTACTCCCCTGAGGGCGAGGGTGGCTACACCTTC
CDR3aa: CASSYSPEGEGGYTF

v_gene: TRBV4-3
d_gene: NA
j_gene: TRBJ1-5
abundance: NA
CDR3nt: TGCGCCAGCAGCCAAGATCGTGGGGCCGGTCAGCCCCAGCATTTT
CDR3aa: CASSQDRGAGQPQHF

v_gene: TRBV27
d_gene: NA
j_gene: TRBJ1-4
abundance: NA
CDR3nt: TGTGCCAGCAGTTTGGGACATGGGACATCTGTGGTTGAAAAACTGTTTTTT
CDR3aa: CASSLGHGTSVVEKLFF

v_gene: TRBV6-5
d_gene: TRBD2
j_gene: TRBJ2-7
abundance: NA
CDR3nt: TGTGCCAGCAGGAGCGGGGGATATACGTACGAGCAGTACTTC
CDR3aa: CASRSGGYTYEQYF

v_gene: TRBV7-9
d_gene: TRBD1
j_gene: TRBJ1-5
abundance: NA
CDR3nt: TGTGCCAGCAGCTCCCACAACCTGAGACAGGGAATTATTCAGCCCCAGCATTTT
CDR3aa: CASSSHNLRQGIIQPQHF

v_gene: TRBV5-6
d_gene: NA
j_gene: TRBJ2-7
abundance: NA
CDR3nt: TGTGCCAGCAGACGAGCGACAGGTCTCTTTACTTGGGAGCAGTACTTC
CDR3aa: CASRRATGLFTWEQYF

v_gene: TRBV7-2
d_gene: NA
j_gene: TRBJ2-1
abundance: NA
CDR3nt: TGTGCCAGCAGCTTAAACCGGGGATCCTACAATGAGCAGTTCTTC
CDR3aa: CASSLNRGSYNEQFF

v_gene: TRBV7-7
d_gene: NA
j_gene: TRBJ2-2
abundance: NA
CDR3nt: TGTGCTAGCAGCTTAGAGAGTACTGTTGGGGAGCTGTTTTTT
CDR3aa: CASSLESTVGELFF

v_gene: TRBV13
d_gene: TRBD1
j_gene: TRBJ2-3
abundance: NA
CDR3nt: TGTGCCAGCAGCCGCAGGACAGGGACAGATACGCAGTATTTT
CDR3aa: CASSRRTGTDTQYF

v_gene: TRBV11-3
d_gene: NA
j_gene: TRBJ2-2
abundance: NA
CDR3nt: TGTGCCAGCTCCGCTACAGCGGGCGGGGAGCTGTTTTTT
CDR3aa: CASSATAGGELFF

v_gene: TRBV5-6
d_gene: NA
j_gene: TRBJ2-5
abundance: NA
CDR3nt: TGTGCCAGCAGCTTGGCCCCCAGGGACTTTCAAGAGACCCAGTACTTC
CDR3aa: CASSLAPRDFQETQYF

v_gene: TRBV6-1
d_gene: TRBD1
j_gene: TRBJ2-1
abundance: NA
CDR3nt: TGTGCCAGCAGTGAGCGGGACAGGGACGTCTATGAGCAGTTCTTC
CDR3aa: CASSERDRDVYEQFF

v_gene: TRBV9
d_gene: NA
j_gene: TRBJ2-6
abundance: once
CDR3nt: TGTGCCAGCAGCCCTAGGTGGAGCTCTGGGGCCAACGTCCTGACTTTC
CDR3aa: CASSPRWSSGANVLTF

v_gene: TRBV28
d_gene: NA
j_gene: TRBJ2-1
abundance: few
CDR3nt: TGTGCCAGCAGTTTTTCCGCGGGCCGACGTCCGAACTACAATGAGCAGTTCTTC
CDR3aa: CASSFSAGRRPNYNEQFF

v_gene: TRBV5-5
d_gene: NA
j_gene: TRBJ1-2
abundance: NA
CDR3nt: TGTGCCAGCAGCCCCGAGGGCGACTATGGCTACACCTTC
CDR3aa: CASSPEGDYGYTF

v_gene: TRBV7-9
d_gene: TRBD2
j_gene: TRBJ2-1
abundance: NA
CDR3nt: TGTGCCAGCAGCTTTTCGGCGGGAGGGCCCTACAATGAGCAGTTCTTC
CDR3aa: CASSFSAGGPYNEQFF

v_gene: TRBV9
d_gene: TRBD2
j_gene: TRBJ2-5
abundance: NA
CDR3nt: TGTGCCAGCAGCGTCGGCGGGAGTGGTCTAGAGACCCAGTACTTC
CDR3aa: CASSVGGSGLETQYF

v_gene: TRBV28
d_gene: NA
j_gene: TRBJ2-4
abundance: NA
CDR3nt: TGTGCCAGCAGTACCCTGGGGCGCGGGAATAGTGGAAACATTCAGTACTTC
CDR3aa: CASSTLGRGNSGNIQYF

v_gene: TRBV10-3
d_gene: TRBD1
j_gene: TRBJ2-2
abundance: NA
CDR3nt: TGTGCCATCAGTGTGGACAGGGGTAACACCGGGGAGCTGTTTTTT
CDR3aa: CAISVDRGNTGELFF

v_gene: TRBV5-6
d_gene: NA
j_gene: TRBJ1-6
abundance: NA
CDR3nt: TGTGCCAGTCGGGGGGCGAGTTCACCCCTCCACTTT
CDR3aa: CASRGASSPLHF

v_gene: TRBV29-1
d_gene: TRBD1
j_gene: TRBJ2-1
abundance: NA
CDR3nt: TGCAGCGTTGAAATAGGGGACAGGGGTTATGAGCAGTTCTTC
CDR3aa: CSVEIGDRGYEQFF

v_gene: TRBV30
d_gene: TRBD1
j_gene: TRBJ1-2
abundance: NA
CDR3nt: TGTGCCACCGACAGGGGGCGCGGTGGCTACACCTTC
CDR3aa: CATDRGRGGYTF

v_gene: TRBV11-2
d_gene: TRBD1
j_gene: TRBJ1-5
abundance: few
CDR3nt: TGTGCCAGCAGCGGCGGGACAGGGGACAATCAGCCCCAGCATTTT
CDR3aa: CASSGGTGDNQPQHF

v_gene: TRBV15
d_gene: NA
j_gene: TRBJ2-3
abundance: once
CDR3nt: TGTGCCACCAGCAGAGATCTTGCAACCCAGGGAGATACGCAGTATTTT
CDR3aa: CATSRDLATQGDTQYF

v_gene: TRBV5-1
d_gene: NA
j_gene: TRBJ2-1
abundance: NA
CDR3nt: TGCGCCAGCTGTCGGTTTGCGGGAAGTTACAATGAGCAGTTCTTC
CDR3aa: CASCRFAGSYNEQFF

v_gene: TRBV6-1
d_gene: TRBD1
j_gene: TRBJ1-2
abundance: NA
CDR3nt: TGTGCCAGCAGTCGGGACAGGGCGGAGTATGGCTACACCTTC
CDR3aa: CASSRDRAEYGYTF

v_gene: TRBV15
d_gene: NA
j_gene: TRBJ2-7
abundance: NA
CDR3nt: TGTGCCACCAGCAGAGAGGTTCGAGAAAACTACGAGCAGTACTTC
CDR3aa: CATSREVRENYEQYF

v_gene: TRBV7-2
d_gene: NA
j_gene: TRBJ2-7
abundance: NA
CDR3nt: TGTGCCAGCAGCCCAACAGGGAACGAGCAGTACTTC
CDR3aa: CASSPTGNEQYF

v_gene: TRBV7-3
d_gene: NA
j_gene: TRBJ1-1
abundance: NA
CDR3nt: TGTGCCAGCAGCTTAATGGGGTCAGGGCCTGAAGCTTTCTTT
CDR3aa: CASSLMGSGPEAFF

v_gene: TRBV6-5
d_gene: TRBD1
j_gene: TRBJ2-5
abundance: NA
CDR3nt: TGTGCCAGCAGTGTAACAGGGGTCGGAGAGACCCAGTACTTC
CDR3aa: CASSVTGVGETQYF

v_gene: TRBV12-5
d_gene: TRBD1
j_gene: TRBJ1-1
abundance: NA
CDR3nt: TGTGCTAGTGGCCAACAGGGGGGTGTGGCTTTCTTT
CDR3aa: CASGQQGGVAFF

v_gene: TRBV6-5
d_gene: NA
j_gene: TRBJ2-2
abundance: NA
CDR3nt: TGTGCCAGCAATGAGGCCACCGGGGAGCTGTTTTTT
CDR3aa: CASNEATGELFF

v_gene: TRBV10-3
d_gene: NA
j_gene: TRBJ1-4
abundance: NA
CDR3nt: TGTGCCATCAACCCCCTGGGCAGACGTAATGAAAAACTGTTTTTT
CDR3aa: CAINPLGRRNEKLFF

v_gene: TRBV28
d_gene: NA
j_gene: TRBJ2-2
abundance: NA
CDR3nt: TGTGCCAGCAGTTCCAGGGGCAGGACCGGGGAGCTGTTTTTT
CDR3aa: CASSSRGRTGELFF

v_gene: TRBV28
d_gene: TRBD2
j_gene: TRBJ2-1
abundance: NA
CDR3nt: TGTGCCAGCAGTTTATCGGCTAGCGGGAGGAATGAGCAGTTCTTC
CDR3aa: CASSLSASGRNEQFF

v_gene: TRBV4-2
d_gene: NA
j_gene: TRBJ1-1
abundance: once
CDR3nt: TGTGCCAGCAGCCAACTGGGGGCGAACACTGAAGCTTTCTTT
CDR3aa: CASSQLGANTEAFF

v_gene: TRBV2
d_gene: TRBD1
j_gene: TRBJ2-7
abundance: NA
CDR3nt: TGTGCCAGCAACAGAGGGACAGGGGCCTACGAGCAGTACTTC
CDR3aa: CASNRGTGAYEQYF

v_gene: TRBV28
d_gene: NA
j_gene: TRBJ1-3
abundance: NA
CDR3nt: TGTGCCAGCAGTCAAACACAGGACACCATATATTTT
CDR3aa: CASSQTQDTIYF

v_gene: TRBV6-6
d_gene: NA
j_gene: TRBJ1-4
abundance: NA
CDR3nt: TGTGCCAGCAGTAATCCCGGGGGGGGGTTAAGGGAAAAACTGTTTTTT
CDR3aa: CASSNPGGGLREKLFF

v_gene: TRBV11-2
d_gene: TRBD1
j_gene: TRBJ2-2
abundance: NA
CDR3nt: TGTGCCAGCAGCGTGACAGGGCTGAACACCGGGGAGCTGTTTTTT
CDR3aa: CASSVTGLNTGELFF

v_gene: TRBV7-2
d_gene: TRBD2
j_gene: TRBJ2-5
abundance: NA
CDR3nt: TGTGCCAGCAGCTCCGGACTAGCGGGAGCTGGAGAGACCCAGTACTTC
CDR3aa: CASSSGLAGAGETQYF

v_gene: TRBV10-1
d_gene: TRBD2
j_gene: TRBJ2-5
abundance: NA
CDR3nt: TGCGCCAGCAGTGAGTCGAGGGGACTAGCGGGGGGAGAGACCCAGTACTTC
CDR3aa: CASSESRGLAGGETQYF

v_gene: TRBV9
d_gene: TRBD1
j_gene: TRBJ1-5
abundance: NA
CDR3nt: TGTGCCAGCAGCGCTACAGGGGTCAGCAATCAGCCCCAGCATTTT
CDR3aa: CASSATGVSNQPQHF

v_gene: TRBV19
d_gene: TRBD1
j_gene: TRBJ1-3
abundance: NA
CDR3nt: TGTGCCAGTGGGGACAGGGTTTCGGGAAACACCATATATTTT
CDR3aa: CASGDRVSGNTIYF

v_gene: TRBV2
d_gene: NA
j_gene: TRBJ1-4
abundance: NA
CDR3nt: TGTGCCAGCAGTGGGTTTTCAGGGCTTAATGAAAAACTGTTTTTT
CDR3aa: CASSGFSGLNEKLFF

v_gene: TRBV19
d_gene: NA
j_gene: TRBJ1-1
abundance: NA
CDR3nt: TGTGCCAGTAGTATCCGGGGAGGGGACACTGAAGCTTTCTTT
CDR3aa: CASSIRGGDTEAFF

v_gene: TRBV6-6
d_gene: NA
j_gene: TRBJ1-4
abundance: NA
CDR3nt: TGTGCCAGCAGTCCCGGGGTTGAAAAACTGTTTTTT
CDR3aa: CASSPGVEKLFF

v_gene: TRBV11-2
d_gene: NA
j_gene: TRBJ1-2
abundance: NA
CDR3nt: TGTGCCAGCAGCTTAGCCCCGACAAACTATGGCTACACCTTC
CDR3aa: CASSLAPTNYGYTF

v_gene: TRBV19
d_gene: NA
j_gene: TRBJ1-5
abundance: few
CDR3nt: TGTGCCAGTAGTTTGGGACAACTCAATCAGCCCCAGCATTTT
CDR3aa: CASSLGQLNQPQHF